Following are 14 T cell receptor beta chains from one sample sequenced in a study of T-cell memory formation after mild COVID-19. TCRdb re-analysed the 5' RACE reads in MiXCR, keeping a single row per CDR3 protein. Of some 110,000 distinct CDR3 sequences listed, approximately 15% are singletons. Sample: PBMCs or a T cell subset sorted from them (not recorded which). The receptors stem from an adult woman who had mild COVID-19 (a few samples of this study predate the infection). Cell type and time point are not known.

The chain couples TRBV6-5 to TRBJ2-3; a possible D gene is TRBD2 (5 bases). This CDR3 comprises 15 residues. V lost 5 bases and J lost 0, with 12 bases in between. Germline V lookup: CDR1 MNHEY, CDR2 SVGAGI. DNA of the CDR3: TGTGCCAGCAGTAGGAGCGGTTCTAGCACAGATACGCAGTATTTT. This translates into CASSRSGSSTDTQYF.

The chain has TRBV11-1 and TRBJ1-4; unclear D gene. The CDR3 has 16 residues. Trimming removed 1 base from V and 3 bases from J, with 12 bases in between. Germline assignment: CDR1 SGHAT and CDR2 FQDESV (reference sequence). In nucleotides, the CDR3 is TGTGCCAGCAGCTTAGAAGGAGCTCCGGCTAATGAAAAACTGTTTTTT. As protein: CASSLEGAPANEKLFF.

The chain has TRBV7-2 and TRBJ2-1, with TRBD1 as a possible D gene (5 bases). Germline CDR1 SGHTA, CDR2 FQGNSA. V was pared by 5 bases and J by 10 bases, with 21 bases between. The CDR3 has 15 residues. The CDR3 protein is CASSRSLPHYREQFF. The CDR3 DNA follows: TGTGCCAGCAGCCGTAGCTTGCCCCACTACAGGGAGCAGTTCTTC.

CDR3 residues: CASSLVVTESTDTQYF. The CDR3 region has the DNA TGTGCCAGCAGCTTAGTCGTTACAGAAAGCACAGATACGCAGTATTTT. The chain is built from TRBV7-9 and TRBJ2-3; no clear D. CDR3 size: 16 residues. V lost 1 base and J lost 0, with 11 bases in between. From germline, CDR1 is SEHNR and CDR2 FQNEAQ (reference sequence). The variable domain in full, completed from reference TRBV7-9 and TRBJ2-3, reads DTGVSQNPRHKITKRGQNVTFRCDPISEHNRLYWYRQTLGQGPEFLTYFQNEAQLEKSRLLSDRFSAERPKGSFSTLEIQRTEQGDSAMYLCASSLVVTESTDTQYFGPGTRLTVL.

The genes are TRBV27 and TRBJ2-7; the match to TRBD1 covers 9 bases. Germline trimming cut 8 bases from V and 2 bases from J; bases unmatched to any gene: 4. This CDR3 is 13 amino acids long. Looked up from germline, CDR1 is MNHEY and CDR2 is SMNVEV (reference sequence). The DNA of the CDR3 is TGTGCCAGCGGGGACAGGGCCACCTACGAGCAGTACTTC. It specifies CASGDRATYEQYF.

V usage is TRBV5-1 and J usage is TRBJ2-7, with D maybe TRBD1 (5 bases). The CDR3 has 14 residues. In germline, CDR1 is SGHRS, CDR2 YFSETQ. V lost 1 base and J lost 3, with 11 bases in between. The CDR3 DNA reads as TGCGCCAGCAGCTTGCACCAGGGTCGCTACGAGCAGTACTTC. Protein: CASSLHQGRYEQYF.

This clonotype was seen only a few times. V is TRBV20-1 and J is TRBJ2-7; maybe TRBD2 (6 bases). The V end lost 1 base, the J end lost 0 bases, and 13 bases lay between the germline ends. Germline values: CDR1 DFQATT, CDR2 SNEGSKA (reference sequence). This CDR3 has 15 amino acids. CDR3 DNA: TGCAGTGCTAGAGTGGCGGGGTGGAGCTCCTACGAGCAGTACTTC. Translating it yields CSARVAGWSSYEQYF.

This clonotype was detected only a few times. The V call is TRBV5-1, the J call TRBJ2-7; 8 bases align to TRBD2. There are 15 residues in the CDR3. The germline V gene encodes CDR1 SGHRS and CDR2 YFSETQ. The ends lost 2 bases at V and 0 bases at J; junction bases unmatched: 4. The CDR3 DNA reads as TGCGCCAGCAGCTTTGATACTAGCGGCTCCTACGAGCAGTACTTC. As protein: CASSFDTSGSYEQYF. The full variable domain, rest sourced from reference TRBV5-1 and TRBJ2-7, is KAGVTQTPRYLIKTRGQQVTLSCSPISGHRSVSWYQQTPGQGLQFLFEYFSETQRNKGNFPGRFSGRQFSNSRSEMNVSTLELGDSALYLCASSFDTSGSYEQYFGPGTRLTVT.

In nucleotides, the CDR3 is TGTGCCTGGAGTTGGTCAGGGGGCTCGAATGAGCAGTTCTTC. It yields the protein CAWSWSGGSNEQFF. This chain uses TRBV30 with TRBJ2-1; 8 nucleotides align to TRBD1. The trim removed 2 bases at V and 7 bases at J, leaving 7 bases unmatched. This CDR3 region has 14 residues. CDR1 and CDR2 (germline): GTSNPN, SVGIG (reference sequence).

The chain links TRBV6-5 to TRBJ2-2; 8 nucleotides agree with TRBD1. The CDR3 spans 16 residues. With V trimmed by 2 bases and J by 3 bases, 5 bases remained unmatched. CDR1 and CDR2 from the germline V gene are MNHEY and SVGAGI. The CDR3 protein is CASSYQMGQDTGELFF. In nucleotides, the CDR3 is TGTGCCAGCAGTTACCAGATGGGACAGGACACCGGGGAGCTGTTTTTT.

This clonotype was seen more than once but under ten times. The CDR3: CASSSVTSVSYNEQFF. The CDR3 bases are TGTGCCAGCAGCTCTGTTACTAGCGTCTCCTACAATGAGCAGTTCTTC. The V and J genes are TRBV7-9 and TRBJ2-1, with 7 positions matching TRBD2. CDR1 SEHNR and CDR2 FQNEAQ come from the germline V gene (reference sequence). This CDR3 comprises 16 residues. The J segment lost 0 bases and the V segment lost 4 bases, leaving 6 bases of the junction unmatched.

The chain recombines TRBV7-3 with TRBJ1-1; D unclear. CDR1 and CDR2 from the germline V gene are SGHTA and FQGTGA. CDR3 length: 13 residues. Trimming pared 5 bases from V and 3 bases from J, leaving 10 bases between. CDR3 in DNA: TGTGCCAGCAGCCCAGACGGTTACACTGAAGCTTTCTTT. Encoded protein: CASSPDGYTEAFF.

The V and J genes are TRBV21-1 and TRBJ2-1. TRBV21-1 is a pseudogene locus. The CDR3 covers 15 residues. CDR3 amino acids: CASSKGGGSYNEQFF. The CDR3 region has the DNA TGTGCCAGCAGCAAAGGAGGTGGTTCCTACAATGAGCAGTTCTTC.

This clonotype was recorded a few times. The chain joins TRBV15 to TRBJ1-6, with D possibly TRBD1 on 5 matching bases. This CDR3 region has 15 residues. Trimming stripped 5 bases from V and 6 bases from J, with 14 bases between. The germline V gene has CDR1 LNHNV and CDR2 YYDKDF (reference sequence). Here the CDR3 DNA reads TGTGCCACCAGCGCCCTCCGGGACGGTAATTCACCCCTCCACTTT. This sequence encodes CATSALRDGNSPLHF.